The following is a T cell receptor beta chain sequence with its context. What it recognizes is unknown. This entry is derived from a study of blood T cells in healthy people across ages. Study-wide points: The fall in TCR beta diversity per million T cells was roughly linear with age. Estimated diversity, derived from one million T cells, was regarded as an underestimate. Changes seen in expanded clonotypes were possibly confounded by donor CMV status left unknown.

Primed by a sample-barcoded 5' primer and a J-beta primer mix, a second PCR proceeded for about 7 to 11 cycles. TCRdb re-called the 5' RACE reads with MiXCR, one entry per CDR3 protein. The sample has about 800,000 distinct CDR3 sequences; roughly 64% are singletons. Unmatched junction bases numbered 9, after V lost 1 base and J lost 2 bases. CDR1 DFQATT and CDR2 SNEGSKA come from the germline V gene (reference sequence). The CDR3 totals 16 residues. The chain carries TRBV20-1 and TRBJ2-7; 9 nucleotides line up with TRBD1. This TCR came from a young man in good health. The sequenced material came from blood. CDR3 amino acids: CSARGTGAISTYEQYF. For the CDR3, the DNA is TGCAGTGCTAGAGGGACAGGGGCGATCTCTACCTACGAGCAGTACTTC.